This TCR beta chain emerged from a study of blood T cells in healthy people across ages. Using a J-beta primer mix together with a sample-barcoded 5' primer, a second PCR was run for roughly 6 to 12 cycles. TCRdb redid the calling of the 5' RACE reads with MiXCR, one entry per CDR3 protein. The data show 850,000 to 1,300,000 distinct CDR3 sequences, 45% seen once. Individuals who donated were healthy Caucasians from Russia aged roughly 6 to 100. CDR3 size: 17 residues. Looked up from germline, CDR1 is SGHVS and CDR2 is FNYEAQ. The junction had 8 bases not matched to a gene; V was cut back by 1 base and J by 2 bases.

Sequenced material: blood. This rearrangement joins TRBV7-6 to TRBJ2-7; TRBD2 matches 10 bases. This receptor was taken from a woman in her fifties or sixties in good health. The CDR3 sequence is CASSLVVGLATPYEQYF. Here the CDR3 DNA reads TGTGCCAGCAGCTTAGTGGTGGGACTAGCGACACCCTACGAGCAGTACTTC. The variable domain in full, with the rest retrieved from reference TRBV7-6 and TRBJ2-7, is GAGVSQSPRYKVTKRGQDVALRCDPISGHVSLYWYRQALGQGPEFLTYFNYEAQQDKSGLPNDRFSAERPEGSISTLTIQRTEQRDSAMYRCASSLVVGLATPYEQYFGPGTRLTVT.